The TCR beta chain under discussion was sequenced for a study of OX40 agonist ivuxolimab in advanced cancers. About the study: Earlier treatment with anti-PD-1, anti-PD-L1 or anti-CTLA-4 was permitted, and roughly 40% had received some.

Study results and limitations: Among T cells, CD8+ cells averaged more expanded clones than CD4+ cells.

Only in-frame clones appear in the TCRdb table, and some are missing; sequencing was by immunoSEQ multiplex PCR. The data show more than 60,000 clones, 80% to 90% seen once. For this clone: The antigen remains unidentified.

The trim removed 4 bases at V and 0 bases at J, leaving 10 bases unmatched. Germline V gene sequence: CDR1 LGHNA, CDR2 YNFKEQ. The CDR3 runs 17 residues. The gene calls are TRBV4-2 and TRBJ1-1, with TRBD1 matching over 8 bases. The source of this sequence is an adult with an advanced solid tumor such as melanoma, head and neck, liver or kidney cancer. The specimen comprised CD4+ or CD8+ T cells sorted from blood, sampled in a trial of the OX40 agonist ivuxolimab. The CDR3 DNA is TGTGCCAGCAGCCCGTCGACAGGGGCCCACATGAACACTGAAGCTTTCTTT. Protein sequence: CASSPSTGAHMNTEAFF.